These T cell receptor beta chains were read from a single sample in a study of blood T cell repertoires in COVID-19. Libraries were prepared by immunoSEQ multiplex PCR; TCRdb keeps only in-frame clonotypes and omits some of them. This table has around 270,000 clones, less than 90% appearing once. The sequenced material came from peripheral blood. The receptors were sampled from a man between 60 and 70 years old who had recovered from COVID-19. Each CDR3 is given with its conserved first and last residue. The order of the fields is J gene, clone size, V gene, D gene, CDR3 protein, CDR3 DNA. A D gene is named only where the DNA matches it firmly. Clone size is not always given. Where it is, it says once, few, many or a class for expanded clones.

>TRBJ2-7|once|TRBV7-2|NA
CASSSWGGQGPYEQYF
TGTGCCAGCAGCTCGTGGGGTGGACAAGGCCCCTACGAGCAGTACTTC
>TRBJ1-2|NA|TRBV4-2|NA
CASSQDVQTYGYTF
TGTGCCAGCAGCCAAGATGTACAGACATATGGCTACACCTTC
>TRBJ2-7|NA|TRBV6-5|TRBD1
CASRPGQGASYEQYF
TGTGCCAGCAGGCCGGGACAGGGGGCCTCCTACGAGCAGTACTTC
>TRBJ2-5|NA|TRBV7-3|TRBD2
CASSGGRSSGEETQYF
TGTGCCAGCAGCGGAGGGAGAAGTAGCGGGGAAGAGACCCAGTACTTC
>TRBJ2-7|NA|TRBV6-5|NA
CASSYGAGGIYEQYF
TGTGCCAGCAGTTACGGTGCAGGGGGGATCTACGAGCAGTACTTC
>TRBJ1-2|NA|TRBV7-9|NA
CASSLQDYGYTF
TGTGCCAGCAGCTTACAGGATTATGGCTACACCTTC
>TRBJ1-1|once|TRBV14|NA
CASSLAGMNTEAFF
TGTGCCAGCAGCCTGGCCGGGATGAACACTGAAGCTTTCTTT
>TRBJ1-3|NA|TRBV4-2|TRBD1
CASSLRDRGPGNTIYF
TGTGCCAGCAGCCTACGGGACAGGGGGCCTGGAAACACCATATATTTT
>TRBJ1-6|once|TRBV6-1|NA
CASSAGGSSYNSPLHF
TGTGCCAGCAGTGCGGGGGGGAGCTCCTATAATTCACCCCTCCACTTT
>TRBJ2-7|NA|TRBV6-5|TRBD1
CASSYYGQGPAEQYF
TGTGCCAGCAGTTACTACGGACAGGGGCCGGCCGAGCAGTACTTC
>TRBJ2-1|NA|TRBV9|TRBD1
CASSVRLRGYNEQFF
TGTGCCAGCAGCGTACGGCTCAGGGGGTACAATGAGCAGTTCTTC
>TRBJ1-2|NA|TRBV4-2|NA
CASSQDSTGLDGYTF
TGTGCCAGCAGCCAAGATTCGACAGGTTTGGATGGCTACACCTTC
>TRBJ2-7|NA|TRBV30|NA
CAWSPWSSYEQYF
TGTGCCTGGAGCCCCTGGAGCTCCTACGAGCAGTACTTC
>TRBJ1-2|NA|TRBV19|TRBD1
CASSLSTGGHYGYTF
TGTGCCAGTAGTCTATCGACAGGGGGCCACTATGGCTACACCTTC
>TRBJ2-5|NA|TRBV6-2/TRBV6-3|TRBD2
CASSRNPGLAGKETQYF
TGTGCCAGCAGTAGAAACCCGGGACTAGCGGGCAAAGAGACCCAGTACTTC
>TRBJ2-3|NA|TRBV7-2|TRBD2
CASTGGLVSDTQYF
TGTGCCAGCACTGGAGGACTAGTCTCAGATACGCAGTATTTT
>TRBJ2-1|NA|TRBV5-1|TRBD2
CASNPAAGGPGEQFF
TGCGCCAGCAATCCCGCAGCGGGGGGGCCGGGTGAGCAGTTCTTC
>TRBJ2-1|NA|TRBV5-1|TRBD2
CASSSIQLAGPTKYNEQFF
TGCGCCAGCAGCTCAATCCAACTAGCGGGGCCTACTAAATACAATGAGCAGTTCTTC
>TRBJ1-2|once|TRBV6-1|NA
CASSASTADLSYGYTF
TGTGCCAGCAGTGCTAGCACTGCGGACCTATCGTATGGCTACACCTTC
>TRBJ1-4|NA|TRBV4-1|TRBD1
CASSQVDRENEKLFF
TGCGCCAGCAGCCAAGTTGACAGGGAGAATGAAAAACTGTTTTTT
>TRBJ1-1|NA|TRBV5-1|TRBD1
CASSGPGQGTEAFF
TGCGCCAGCAGCGGCCCGGGACAGGGCACTGAAGCTTTCTTT
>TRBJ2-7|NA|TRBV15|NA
CATSRDLTGYEQYF
TGTGCCACCAGCAGAGATTTGACAGGCTACGAGCAGTACTTC
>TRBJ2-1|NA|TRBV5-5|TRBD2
CASSSKQTSGPDEQFF
TGTGCCAGCAGCTCAAAGCAGACTAGCGGACCTGATGAGCAGTTCTTC
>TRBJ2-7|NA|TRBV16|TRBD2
CASSQSRASGGVYEQYF
TGTGCCAGCAGCCAATCGAGGGCTAGCGGGGGTGTGTACGAGCAGTACTTC
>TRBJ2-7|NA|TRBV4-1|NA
CASSQDPDGDEQYF
TGCGCCAGCAGCCAAGACCCGGACGGGGACGAGCAGTACTTC
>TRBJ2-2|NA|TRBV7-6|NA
CASSTQQWGDTGELFF
TGTGCCAGCAGCACTCAACAGTGGGGAGACACCGGGGAGCTGTTTTTT
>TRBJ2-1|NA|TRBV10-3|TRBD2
CAISGGAHEQFF
TGTGCCATTAGCGGGGGGGCCCATGAGCAGTTCTTC
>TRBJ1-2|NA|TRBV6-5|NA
CASSYSGDKAYGYTF
TGTGCCAGCAGTTACTCGGGCGACAAAGCCTATGGCTACACCTTC
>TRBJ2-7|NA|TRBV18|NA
CASSQGVTYEQYF
TGTGCCAGCTCACAAGGAGTCACCTACGAGCAGTACTTC
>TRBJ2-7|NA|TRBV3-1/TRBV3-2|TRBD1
CASSQDRAYEQYF
TGTGCCAGCAGCCAGGACAGGGCCTACGAGCAGTACTTC
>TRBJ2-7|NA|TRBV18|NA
CASSLEPSSYEQYF
TGTGCCAGCTCACTTGAACCCAGCTCCTACGAGCAGTACTTC
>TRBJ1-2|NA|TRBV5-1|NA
CASSLADSFGTGYTF
TGCGCCAGCAGCTTGGCAGACAGCTTTGGTACTGGCTACACCTTC
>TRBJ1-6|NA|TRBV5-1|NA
CASSGPQGFSSPLHF
TGCGCCAGCAGTGGCCCCCAGGGTTTTAGTTCACCCCTCCACTTT
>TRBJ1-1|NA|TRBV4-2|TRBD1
CASSPWTGDEAFF
TGTGCCAGCAGCCCATGGACAGGGGATGAAGCTTTCTTT
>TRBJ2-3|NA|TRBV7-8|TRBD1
CASSTRQGITDTQYF
TGTGCCAGCAGCACCCGACAGGGAATCACAGATACGCAGTATTTT
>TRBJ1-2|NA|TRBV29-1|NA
CSGGGQGYGYTF
TGCAGCGGTGGGGGACAAGGCTATGGCTACACCTTC
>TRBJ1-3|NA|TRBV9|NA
CASSVAAGAGSGNTIYF
TGTGCCAGCAGCGTAGCCGCAGGGGCAGGGTCTGGAAACACCATATATTTT
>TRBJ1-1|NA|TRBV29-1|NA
CSVEGLGTEAFF
TGCAGCGTTGAGGGGCTTGGCACTGAAGCTTTCTTT
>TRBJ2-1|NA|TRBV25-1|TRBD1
CASRSQGLLYNEQFF
TGTGCCAGCAGATCACAGGGGCTACTCTACAATGAGCAGTTCTTC
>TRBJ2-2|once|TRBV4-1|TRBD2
CASSQYSGGPGFDTGELFF
TGCGCCAGCAGCCAATATAGCGGGGGGCCTGGGTTCGACACCGGGGAGCTGTTTTTT
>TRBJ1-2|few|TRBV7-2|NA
CASSSQLNYGYTF
TGTGCCAGCAGCTCACAGCTTAACTATGGCTACACCTTC
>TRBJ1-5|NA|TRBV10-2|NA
CASSQRVWQPQHF
TGCGCCAGCAGTCAGAGGGTTTGGCAGCCCCAGCATTTT
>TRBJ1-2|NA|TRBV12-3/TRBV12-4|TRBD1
CASQTGDYGYTF
TGTGCCAGTCAGACAGGGGACTATGGCTACACCTTC
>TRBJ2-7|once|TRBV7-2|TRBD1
CASSSGQGVGYEQYF
TGTGCCAGCAGCTCCGGACAGGGGGTTGGGTACGAGCAGTACTTC
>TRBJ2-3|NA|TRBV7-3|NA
CASSLFKDRKRSTDTQYF
TGTGCCAGCAGCTTATTTAAGGATCGCAAGAGGAGCACAGATACGCAGTATTTT
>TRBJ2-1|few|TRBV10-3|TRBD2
CAISESEAGGFSEQFF
TGTGCCATCAGTGAGTCAGAAGCGGGGGGGTTCAGTGAGCAGTTCTTC
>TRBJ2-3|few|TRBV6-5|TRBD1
CASSNRGLGDTQYF
TGTGCCAGCAGTAACAGGGGGCTTGGAGATACGCAGTATTTT
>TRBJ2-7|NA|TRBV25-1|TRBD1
CASSAWTGHEQYF
TGTGCCAGCAGTGCGTGGACAGGGCACGAGCAGTACTTC
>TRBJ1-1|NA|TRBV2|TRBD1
CASRPRGRDRNTEAFF
TGTGCCAGCAGGCCCAGGGGGCGGGATCGGAACACTGAAGCTTTCTTT
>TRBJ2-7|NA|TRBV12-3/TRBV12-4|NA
CASSLRSPYEQYF
TGTGCCAGCAGTTTAAGGAGTCCCTACGAGCAGTACTTC
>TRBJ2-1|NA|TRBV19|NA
CASSSRGASNEQFF
TGTGCCAGTAGTAGTCGGGGGGCCTCCAATGAGCAGTTCTTC